The next 22 T cell receptor beta chains were all read from a single sample in a study of T cells in localized non-small cell lung cancer. The method was immunoSEQ multiplex PCR; TCRdb's version includes in-frame clones alone and lacks a portion of them. This table holds tens of thousands of clones, about 92% found once. The sequences come from peripheral blood, collected before any cancer treatment. These TCRs come from an older female donor with stage I lung adenocarcinoma.

The rearrangement joins TRBV6-1 to TRBJ1-2; no definite D call. V lost 2 bases and J 7 bases, leaving 14 bases between the germline ends. CDR1 is MNHNS, CDR2 SASEGT, per germline. The CDR3 is 14 residues long. Written as DNA, the CDR3 is TGTGCCAGCAGTGAAATAGAAGGGTTATTTGGCTACACCTTC. As protein: CASSEIEGLFGYTF.

The chain employs TRBV2 and TRBJ1-4; D possibly corresponds to TRBD1 (6 bases). Trimming shortened V by 3 bases and J by 7 bases, and 15 bases separated the two germline ends. Germline CDR1 is SNHLY and CDR2 is FYNNEI. This CDR3 comprises 15 residues. DNA for the CDR3: TGTGCCAGCAGTGATTCGTACAGGGCGGTTGAAAAACTGTTTTTT. Its translation is CASSDSYRAVEKLFF.

The chain carries TRBV19 and TRBJ2-5, with D uncertain. Germline V CDR1 and CDR2: LNHDA, SQIVND (reference sequence). V lost 5 bases and J 4 bases, leaving 8 bases between the germline ends. The CDR3 runs to 12 residues. CDR3 in DNA: TGTGCCAGTAGTCAGCAAGCAGAGACCCAGTACTTC. Protein product: CASSQQAETQYF.

The gene calls are TRBV6-1 and TRBJ1-2; D is undetermined. Per the germline V gene, CDR1 is MNHNS and CDR2 is SASEGT. The length of the CDR3 is 11 residues. Deletions cut 3 bases from V and 7 bases from J, with 6 bases between. The CDR3 loop is CASSELGGYTF. The CDR3 DNA reads as TGTGCCAGCAGTGAGTTAGGTGGCTACACCTTC.

The chain combines TRBV5-4 with TRBJ1-1; D is uncertain. V lost 0 bases and J lost 5, with 11 bases in between. Germline V lookup: CDR1 SGHNT, CDR2 YYREEE (reference sequence). CDR3 length: 14 amino acids. The chain's CDR3 is CASSLEDRRTEAFF. DNA of the CDR3: TGTGCCAGCAGCTTGGAAGACCGGCGGACTGAAGCTTTCTTT.

V and J are TRBV15 and TRBJ2-2, with D perhaps TRBD1 (5 bases). The germline V gene encodes CDR1 LNHNV and CDR2 YYDKDF (reference sequence). This CDR3 contains 15 residues. V was clipped by 5 bases and J by 0 bases, with 10 bases between them. The CDR3 loop is CATSPQGANTGELFF. CDR3 DNA sequence: TGTGCCACCAGCCCGCAGGGCGCGAACACCGGGGAGCTGTTTTTT.

This chain connects TRBV13 to TRBJ2-3; 16 bases are shared with TRBD2. Germline CDR1 reads PRHDT; CDR2 reads FYEKMQ (reference sequence). With V trimmed by 4 bases and J by 0 bases, 4 bases remained unmatched. This CDR3 region has 18 residues. CDR3 DNA sequence: TGTGCCAGCAGCTCGGGACTAGCGGGGGGGCTGAGCACAGATACGCAGTATTTT. Amino acid sequence: CASSSGLAGGLSTDTQYF.

The chain employs TRBV5-6 and TRBJ1-1, with 8 bases identical to TRBD1. There are 13 residues in the CDR3. CDR1 is SGHDT, CDR2 YYEEEE, per germline. V lost 4 bases to trimming and J lost 3 bases; unmatched junction nucleotides: 2. CDR3 bases: TGTGCCAGCAGCGAGGACAGGGACACTGAAGCTTTCTTT. This gives the protein CASSEDRDTEAFF.

DNA for the CDR3: TGCAGCGCCCAACCAAGCGGGGGTAGTGTGACCCAGTACTTC. Amino acids: CSAQPSGGSVTQYF. The chain joins TRBV29-1 to TRBJ2-5; 8 nucleotides agree with TRBD2. The CDR3 sequence is 14 residues long. CDR1 and CDR2 from the germline V gene are SQVTM and ANQGSEA. The ends lost 7 bases at V and 7 bases at J; junction bases unmatched: 14.

The CDR3 is CASSHGTDQPQHF. CDR3 DNA: TGTGCCAGCAGCCATGGGACGGATCAGCCCCAGCATTTT. The chain is built from TRBV11-3 and TRBJ1-5, with D maybe TRBD1 (5 bases). The V end lost 5 bases, the J end lost 5 bases, and 10 bases lay between the germline ends. The CDR3 contains 13 residues. The V gene's germline CDR1 is SGHNT and CDR2 YENEEA.

This clone has a single count. The chain is built from TRBV6-6 and TRBJ2-6; perhaps TRBD2 as D (6 bases). Germline V gene lookup returns CDR1 MNHNY and CDR2 SVGAGI (reference sequence). The CDR3 sequence is 15 residues long. V lost 3 bases and J 4 bases, leaving 10 bases between the germline ends. The CDR3 protein is CASSYGDSGANVLTF. DNA of the CDR3: TGTGCCAGCAGTTATGGGGACTCCGGGGCCAACGTCCTGACTTTC.

The V and J genes are TRBV28 and TRBJ1-5; 7 nucleotides line up with TRBD1. The CDR3 sequence is 17 residues long. The V and J ends lost 1 base and 2 bases, in that order; junction bases with no gene match: 8. Germline CDR1 is MDHEN and CDR2 is SYDVKM. Here the CDR3 reads CASSLLGQTRGNQPQHF. CDR3 nucleotide sequence: TGTGCCAGCAGTTTATTGGGACAGACTCGGGGCAATCAGCCCCAGCATTTT.

This sequence joins TRBV28 and TRBJ2-2; D is perhaps TRBD2 (5 bases). Germline lookup yields CDR1 MDHEN and CDR2 SYDVKM. CDR3 length equals 12 residues. Between the trimmed V and J ends, which lost 7 bases and 7 bases, there was a span of 10 bases. The CDR3 here is CASNPAGGELFF. The DNA for the CDR3 is TGTGCCAGCAACCCCGCGGGCGGGGAGCTGTTTTTT.

The chain uses TRBV5-1 and TRBJ1-2; TRBD1 agrees at 9 bases. The V and J ends lost 5 bases and 5 bases, in that order; junction bases with no gene match: 7. The CDR3 consists of 14 residues. In germline, CDR1 is SGHRS, CDR2 YFSETQ. As DNA, the CDR3 is TGCGCCAGCAGACCCGGGACAGGGTCGTATGGCTACACCTTC. Protein product: CASRPGTGSYGYTF.

The rearrangement links TRBV28 to TRBJ2-7; possibly TRBD1 or TRBD2 for D (7 bases each). The CDR3 sequence is 12 residues long. Germline CDR1 is MDHEN and CDR2 is SYDVKM. The ends were cut back, 6 bases at V and 8 bases at J, with 14 bases in the middle. The CDR3: CASRPGGQKQYF. The CDR3, as DNA: TGTGCCAGCAGGCCGGGGGGACAGAAGCAGTACTTC.

V usage is TRBV5-1 and J usage is TRBJ1-1; weak D call: TRBD1 (5 bases). Trimming removed 0 bases at V and 4 bases at J, with 7 bases between. Per germline, CDR1 SGHRS and CDR2 YFSETQ. The CDR3 is made up of 13 amino acids. CDR3 bases: TGCGCCAGCAGCTTGGATGGGGGCACTGAAGCTTTCTTT. As protein: CASSLDGGTEAFF.

The chain has TRBV20-1 and TRBJ2-1; D not resolved. Between the trimmed V and J ends, which lost 5 bases and 9 bases, there was a span of 11 bases. Germline V gives CDR1 DFQATT, CDR2 SNEGSKA (reference sequence). The CDR3 spans 11 residues. In nucleotides, the CDR3 is TGCAGTGCTCGGTCTAGGAGTGAGCAGTTCTTC. Translation: CSARSRSEQFF.

CDR3 in DNA: TGCGCCAGCAGCCCCGGACAGGGGAGTAATGGCTACACCTTC. Protein product: CASSPGQGSNGYTF. This chain links TRBV5-1 with TRBJ1-2; TRBD1 matches 9 bases. The CDR3 is made up of 14 amino acids. V lost 4 bases and J lost 6; bases outside the gene matches: 7. Germline values: CDR1 SGHRS, CDR2 YFSETQ.

The rearrangement links TRBV7-8 to TRBJ1-6, with D unclear. Germline loops: CDR1 SGHVS, CDR2 FQNEAQ. This CDR3 spans 17 amino acids. Trimming cost V 2 bases and J 7 bases, with 18 bases left between them. The DNA of the CDR3 is TGTGCCAGCAGCTTACTACCCGTCCGTACGCTCAATTCACCCCTCCACTTT. Translating it yields CASSLLPVRTLNSPLHF.

This clone was recorded once. The chain is built from TRBV7-8 and TRBJ1-2, with a possible D match to TRBD1 (6 bases). The CDR3 covers 13 residues. The germline V and J ends were trimmed by 3 bases and 7 bases, with 12 bases remaining between them. Looked up from germline, CDR1 is SGHVS and CDR2 is FQNEAQ. DNA of the CDR3: TGTGCCAGCAGCTTCGGGGCAGGGGCTGGCTACACCTTC. Translating gives CASSFGAGAGYTF.

V and J are TRBV2 and TRBJ2-2, with 9 positions matching TRBD1. Germline CDR1 reads SNHLY; CDR2 reads FYNNEI. The CDR3 totals 18 residues. The ends lost 4 bases at V and 8 bases at J; junction bases unmatched: 17. CDR3 nucleotides: TGTGCCAGCAGTGTATCTTATAAAAACAGGGGGCCGGAAGGGGAGCTGTTTTTT. This gives the protein CASSVSYKNRGPEGELFF.

The J gene is TRBJ2-3, the V gene TRBV7-8; D remains ambiguous. The CDR3 contains 15 residues. Between the trimmed V and J ends, which lost 1 base and 2 bases, there was a span of 10 bases. CDR1 and CDR2 from the germline V gene are SGHVS and FQNEAQ. The CDR3 bases are TGTGCCAGCAGCTTAGGCGCCAGAGCCACAGATACGCAGTATTTT. Its protein is CASSLGARATDTQYF.